The next 30 T cell receptor beta chains were all read from a single sample in a study of siplizumab effects on memory and regulatory T cells. Some clones are missing from TCRdb's copy, which holds only in-frame ones; the method was immunoSEQ multiplex PCR. Of over 70,000 clones in the sample, 95% were seen once. The sequenced sample was CD8+ T cells sorted from blood. Receptor source: a human donor in good health.

This chain joins TRBV7-9 and TRBJ1-1; D is unclear. V was clipped by 0 bases and J by 5 bases, with 13 bases between them. The CDR3 contains 15 residues. CDR1 and CDR2 (germline): SEHNR, FQNEAQ (reference sequence). Written as DNA, the CDR3 is TGTGCCAGCAGCTTAGCGTTCTCTCCTCGTACTGAAGCTTTCTTT. This encodes CASSLAFSPRTEAFF.

This chain joins TRBV19 and TRBJ2-1, with 8 bases identical to TRBD1. The CDR3 spans 14 residues. Trimming took 4 bases from V and 7 from J; bases not matched to a gene: 6. CDR1 and CDR2 (germline): LNHDA, SQIVND (reference sequence). CDR3 loop: CASSTGGEFNEQFF. The CDR3 nucleotides read TGTGCCAGTAGTACAGGGGGCGAGTTTAATGAGCAGTTCTTC.

The V gene is TRBV5-1, the J gene TRBJ2-7; 9 bases are shared with TRBD1. Losses at the gene ends were 4 bases for V and 6 bases for J; bases not matched to a gene: 8. Germline CDR1 and CDR2: SGHRS and YFSETQ. The CDR3 contains 14 residues. CDR3 DNA: TGCGCCAGCAGCCCAGCCGGGACAGGGCTCGAGCAGTACTTC. Translating gives CASSPAGTGLEQYF. The full variable domain, with the rest looked up from reference TRBV5-1 and TRBJ2-7, is KAGVTQTPRYLIKTRGQQVTLSCSPISGHRSVSWYQQTPGQGLQFLFEYFSETQRNKGNFPGRFSGRQFSNSRSEMNVSTLELGDSALYLCASSPAGTGLEQYFGPGTRLTVT.

The gene calls are TRBV28 and TRBJ1-1; D is undetermined. This CDR3 region has 15 residues. Germline V gives CDR1 MDHEN, CDR2 SYDVKM. Trimming took off 3 bases at V and 4 bases at J, with 15 bases between the two ends. CDR3 protein: CASSFGSGGGTEAFF. Here the CDR3 DNA reads TGTGCCAGCAGTTTCGGCAGCGGAGGTGGCACTGAAGCTTTCTTT.

V is TRBV28 and J is TRBJ2-3; 12 bases agree with TRBD2. The length of the CDR3 is 17 residues. V gave up 3 bases and J gave up 0 bases; unmatched junction bases: 4. Germline CDR1 MDHEN, CDR2 SYDVKM. The chain's CDR3 is CASSFGTSGSSTDTQYF. The DNA for the CDR3 is TGTGCCAGCAGTTTTGGGACTAGCGGGTCTAGCACAGATACGCAGTATTTT. The full variable domain, completed using reference TRBV28 and TRBJ2-3, is DVKVTQSSRYLVKRTGEKVFLECVQDMDHENMFWYRQDPGLGLRLIYFSYDVKMKEKGDIPEGYSVSREKKERFSLILESASTNQTSMYLCASSFGTSGSSTDTQYFGPGTRLTVL.

This chain connects TRBV7-9 to TRBJ2-5; D gene unclear. From germline, CDR1 is SEHNR and CDR2 FQNEAQ (reference sequence). The length of the CDR3 is 12 residues. V was shortened by 7 bases and J by 2 bases, with 8 bases between the two germline ends. The CDR3 spells CASMTRQETQYF. The CDR3 nucleotides are TGTGCCAGCATGACTCGGCAAGAGACCCAGTACTTC.

V gene TRBV27 combines with J gene TRBJ1-1, with TRBD1 identical over 7 bases. The CDR3 extends over 15 amino acids. Germline V CDR1 and CDR2: MNHEY, SMNVEV (reference sequence). With 6 bases clipped from V and 3 bases from J, the junction kept 10 bases outside the gene matches. In nucleotides, the CDR3 is TGTGCCAGCAGACGAGACAGGGTAGATGACACTGAAGCTTTCTTT. Protein: CASRRDRVDDTEAFF.

CDR3: CASSRGDASNYGYTF. CDR3 DNA: TGTGCCAGCAGCAGAGGGGACGCCTCTAACTATGGCTACACCTTC. This chain uses TRBV9 with TRBJ1-2; a possible D gene is TRBD1 (5 bases). The CDR3 spans 15 residues. Per the germline V gene, CDR1 is SGDLS and CDR2 is YYNGEE. The V and J ends lost 4 bases and 0 bases respectively, with 13 bases between them.

The chain uses TRBV11-1 and TRBJ2-7, with 12 bases identical to TRBD2. The germline V gene has CDR1 SGHAT and CDR2 FQDESV (reference sequence). Germline trimming cut 3 bases from V and 2 bases from J; bases unmatched to any gene: 2. The CDR3 spans 15 residues. The CDR3 loop reads CASSFLAGGTYEQYF. For the CDR3, the DNA is TGTGCCAGCAGCTTTCTAGCGGGAGGGACCTACGAGCAGTACTTC.

The rearrangement links TRBV6-5 to TRBJ1-1; D is unresolved. Germline assignment: CDR1 MNHEY and CDR2 SVGAGI. This CDR3 has 14 amino acids. Trimming pared 6 bases from V and 2 bases from J, leaving 13 bases between. As DNA, the CDR3 is TGTGCCAGCAGCCCGGTTCGAGGCAACACTGAAGCTTTCTTT. This codes for CASSPVRGNTEAFF.

This CDR3 is CASTPRGSGNTIYF. DNA for the CDR3: TGTGCCAGCACTCCCCGGGGGTCTGGAAACACCATATATTTT. This rearrangement joins TRBV28 to TRBJ1-3, with D possibly being TRBD1 (5 bases). CDR1 and CDR2 from the germline V gene are MDHEN and SYDVKM. V was cut by 7 bases and J by 1 base, with 11 bases left in between. The CDR3 consists of 14 residues.

The J gene is TRBJ2-5, the V gene TRBV27; possibly TRBD1 for D (5 bases). The V gene's germline CDR1 is MNHEY and CDR2 SMNVEV (reference sequence). The V and J ends lost 0 bases and 5 bases respectively, with 10 bases between them. The CDR3 extends over 14 amino acids. CDR3 loop: CASSLSPRVETQYF. The CDR3 bases are TGTGCCAGCAGTTTATCACCCAGGGTGGAGACCCAGTACTTC.

The chain couples TRBV7-6 to TRBJ1-2; D remains ambiguous. The CDR3 is made up of 12 amino acids. Looked up from germline, CDR1 is SGHVS and CDR2 is FNYEAQ. The V end was cut by 4 bases, the J end by 8 bases, with 11 bases between. Here the CDR3 reads CASSSFVEGYTF. The CDR3, as DNA: TGTGCCAGCAGCTCTTTTGTGGAAGGCTACACCTTC.

The table lists this clone with a count of one. The CDR3 region is CASRCPGANVLTF. CDR3 sequence (DNA): TGTGCCAGCAGATGTCCCGGGGCCAACGTCCTGACTTTC. This chain uses TRBV21-1 with TRBJ2-6. TRBV21-1 is tagged as a pseudogene. The length of the CDR3 is 13 residues.

The chain uses TRBV6-5 and TRBJ2-2, with 8 bases aligning to TRBD1. The CDR3 sequence is 14 residues long. In germline, CDR1 is MNHEY, CDR2 SVGAGI. Unmatched junction bases numbered 2, after V lost 0 bases and J lost 8 bases. DNA for the CDR3: TGTGCCAGCAGTTACTCCGGACAGGGTGGGGAGCTGTTTTTT. Translated, it gives CASSYSGQGGELFF.

V is TRBV6-5 and J is TRBJ2-1; D uncertain. The germline V gene encodes CDR1 MNHEY and CDR2 SVGAGI. Trimming shortened V by 0 bases and J by 9 bases, and 6 bases separated the two germline ends. This CDR3 has 12 residues. CDR3 region: CASSYSRLEQFF. CDR3 DNA: TGTGCCAGCAGTTACTCGCGCCTTGAGCAGTTCTTC.

Written as DNA, the CDR3 is TGTGCCAGCAGCCTAGACAGGCATTATCCCTATGGCTACACCTTC. Translation: CASSLDRHYPYGYTF. The V gene is TRBV7-2, the J gene TRBJ1-2, with a possible D match to TRBD1 (6 bases). With 5 bases removed from V and 4 bases from J, the gap between germline ends came to 17 bases. The CDR3 length is 15 residues. The germline CDR1 and CDR2 sequences are SGHTA and FQGNSA.

The chain combines TRBV5-6 with TRBJ2-7; 7 bases fit TRBD1. Per germline, CDR1 SGHDT and CDR2 YYEEEE. The CDR3 extends over 13 amino acids. J lost 4 bases, V lost 4 bases, and 5 bases had no gene match. The CDR3 spells CASSPGTVYEQYF. The CDR3 DNA reads TGTGCCAGCAGCCCTGGGACAGTTTACGAGCAGTACTTC.

This chain connects TRBV6-6 to TRBJ2-7, with TRBD1 identical over 10 bases. CDR1 is MNHNY and CDR2 is SVGAGI in the germline V gene (reference sequence). The CDR3 length is 16 residues. J was trimmed by 4 bases and V by 6 bases; bases with no gene match: 12. The chain's CDR3 is CASSYLRDRGGYEQYF. CDR3 nucleotide sequence: TGTGCCAGCAGCTACCTCCGGGACAGGGGTGGGTACGAGCAGTACTTC.

The CDR3 region has the DNA TGTGCCAGCAGTGAACCGGACAGGGGCATTTGGTCCTACGAGCAGTACTTC. This codes for CASSEPDRGIWSYEQYF. The chain employs TRBV2 and TRBJ2-7; 9 positions match TRBD1. CDR1 and CDR2 from the germline V gene are SNHLY and FYNNEI. Trimming cost V 2 bases and J 1 base; bases outside gene matches: 9. The CDR3 contains 17 residues.

The chain recombines TRBV14 with TRBJ2-2; 9 bases line up with TRBD2. The CDR3 is 15 amino acids. Per germline, CDR1 SGHDN and CDR2 FVKESK. With 3 bases clipped from V and 3 bases from J, the junction kept 2 bases outside the gene matches. Written as DNA, the CDR3 is TGTGCCAGCAGCCAGCGACTAGCGGACACCGGGGAGCTGTTTTTT. Translated: CASSQRLADTGELFF.

The J gene is TRBJ2-7, the V gene TRBV11-2; 12 nucleotides agree with TRBD2. CDR3 length: 16 residues. Per germline, CDR1 SGHAT and CDR2 FQNNGV. J was trimmed by 2 bases and V by 3 bases; bases with no gene match: 5. CDR3 residues: CASSLLTSGSPYEQYF. CDR3 in DNA: TGTGCCAGCAGCTTGTTGACTAGCGGGAGTCCCTACGAGCAGTACTTC.

A single count supports this clone. The rearrangement uses TRBV10-2 and TRBJ2-2; 9 bases fit TRBD1. The CDR3 loop spans 17 amino acids. Germline V gene data show CDR1 as WSHSY and CDR2 as SAAADI. Trimming cost V 2 bases and J 6 bases; bases outside gene matches: 10. The CDR3 DNA sequence: TGCGCCAGCAGTGAGCCGGGACAGGGAAGGAGGGCCGGGGAGCTGTTTTTT. It encodes CASSEPGQGRRAGELFF.

The V and J genes are TRBV6-6 and TRBJ2-7, with TRBD1 as a possible D gene (5 bases). Germline CDR1 is MNHNY and CDR2 is SVGAGI (reference sequence). V gave up 8 bases and J gave up 1 base, with 9 bases separating them. The CDR3 covers 12 residues. DNA for the CDR3: TGTGCCAGCTTAGGGGTTTCCTACGAGCAGTACTTC. This translates into CASLGVSYEQYF.

The chain carries TRBV6-1 and TRBJ2-7, with D possibly being TRBD2 (6 bases). V was cut by 5 bases and J by 1 base, with 12 bases left in between. CDR3 size: 14 residues. CDR1 is MNHNS and CDR2 is SASEGT in the germline V gene. The chain's CDR3 is CASSLRDSSYEQYF. CDR3 in DNA: TGTGCCAGCAGTTTGCGGGACTCTTCCTACGAGCAGTACTTC.

The chain employs TRBV14 and TRBJ1-1; no clear D. Germline CDR1 SGHDN, CDR2 FVKESK. The CDR3 totals 14 residues. The germline V and J ends were trimmed by 0 bases and 6 bases, with 11 bases remaining between them. The CDR3 DNA reads as TGTGCCAGCAGCCAAGAGTGGGCGAATGCTGAAGCTTTCTTT. It yields the protein CASSQEWANAEAFF.

The chain joins TRBV6-1 to TRBJ2-3, with 7 bases identical to TRBD2. CDR3 length equals 15 residues. Germline V lookup: CDR1 MNHNS, CDR2 SASEGT. V lost 11 bases, J lost 5 bases, and 16 bases stayed unmatched. The CDR3: CADTPREWSGDTQYF. As DNA, the CDR3 is TGTGCCGACACCCCGCGGGAGTGGTCTGGAGATACGCAGTATTTT.

The chain uses TRBV18 and TRBJ1-3; D ambiguous. Germline CDR1 reads KGHSH; CDR2 reads LQKENI. With 0 bases removed from V and 0 bases from J, the gap between germline ends came to 9 bases. CDR3 length: 16 amino acids. The CDR3 DNA reads TGTGCCAGCTCACCACCGGGGAGGAGCTCTGGAAACACCATATATTTT. This gives the protein CASSPPGRSSGNTIYF.

V gene TRBV2 combines with J gene TRBJ2-7; possibly TRBD2 for D (5 bases). The V end was cut by 4 bases, the J end by 0 bases, with 13 bases between. Germline V gene lookup returns CDR1 SNHLY and CDR2 FYNNEI. The CDR3 is 15 residues long. DNA for the CDR3: TGTGCCAGCAGTGCAGGACGGGGTATCTCCTACGAGCAGTACTTC. The encoded protein is CASSAGRGISYEQYF.

The rearrangement joins TRBV10-2 to TRBJ2-7; perhaps TRBD2 as D (5 bases). The CDR3 extends over 14 amino acids. The V gene lost 0 bases and the J gene lost 4 bases, with 10 bases spanning the gap. From germline, CDR1 is WSHSY and CDR2 SAAADI. CDR3: CASSESLRVYEQYF. CDR3 in DNA: TGCGCCAGCAGTGAGTCGTTGAGGGTTTACGAGCAGTACTTC.